The source of this T cell receptor beta chain is a study of T cells after yellow fever vaccination. In the study overall: Libraries from low-cell-number fractions were prepared with the SMART-Seq v4 Ultra Low Input RNA kit. Overall study results and limits: Although most clonotypes did not, a small share appeared in both CD4 and CD8 compartments. Though it reached lower strength, the secondary response hit its peak faster, day 5 versus 15.

From the 5' RACE reads, TCRdb called clonotypes with MiXCR, one entry per CDR3 protein. Altogether around 330,000 distinct CDR3 sequences are present, around 4% being singletons, with the ten largest covering roughly a quarter. The CDR3 covers 17 residues. V lost 3 bases and J lost 10; bases outside the gene matches: 16. The germline gives CDR1 DFQATT, CDR2 SNEGSKA (reference sequence). This clonotype was observed a handful of times. What it binds is not known. The source was PBMCs, collected on the day of the yellow fever booster vaccination. The chain links TRBV20-1 to TRBJ1-6, with 9 bases matching TRBD1. This TCR derives from a man between 18 and 35 years old who received the YFV17D yellow fever vaccine. The CDR3: CSASFFGTGFPWSPLHF. As DNA, the CDR3 is TGCAGTGCTAGTTTTTTCGGGACAGGGTTTCCGTGGTCACCCCTCCACTTT.